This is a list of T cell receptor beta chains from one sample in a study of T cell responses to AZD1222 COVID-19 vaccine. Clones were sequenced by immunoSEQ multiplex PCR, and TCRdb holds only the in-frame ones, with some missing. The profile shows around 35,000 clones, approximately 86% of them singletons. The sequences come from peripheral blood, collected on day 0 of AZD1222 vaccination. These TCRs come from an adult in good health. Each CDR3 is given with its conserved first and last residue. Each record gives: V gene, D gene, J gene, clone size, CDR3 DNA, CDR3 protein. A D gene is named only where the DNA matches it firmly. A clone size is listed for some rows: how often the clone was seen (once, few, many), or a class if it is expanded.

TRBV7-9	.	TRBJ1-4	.	TGTGCCAGCAGCCGAAGTCTCGATAATGAAAAACTGTTTTTT	CASSRSLDNEKLFF
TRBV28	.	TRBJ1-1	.	TGTGCCAGCAGTTTTGTCCCCGGCCGAGACAACACTGAAGCTTTCTTT	CASSFVPGRDNTEAFF
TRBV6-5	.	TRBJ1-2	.	TGTGCCAGCAGCCCAGCCTCCCCGGCGAACTATGGCTACACCTTC	CASSPASPANYGYTF
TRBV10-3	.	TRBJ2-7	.	TGTGCCATCTCCTGGGCGGGGGCCACCTACGAGCAGTACTTC	CAISWAGATYEQYF
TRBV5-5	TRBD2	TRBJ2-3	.	TGTGCCAGCAGCTTTAGCGGGAGGGCCTGGAGCACAGATACGCAGTATTTT	CASSFSGRAWSTDTQYF
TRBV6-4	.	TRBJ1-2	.	TGTGCCAGCAGTGAAACAGGCGGGAGGTATGGCTACACCTTC	CASSETGGRYGYTF
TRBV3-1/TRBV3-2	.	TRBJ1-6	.	TGTGCCGTGGGATCCTATAATTCACCCCTCCACTTT	CAVGSYNSPLHF
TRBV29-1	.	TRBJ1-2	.	TGCAGCGTTGAAATTAGACAGAATAACTATGGCTACACCTTC	CSVEIRQNNYGYTF
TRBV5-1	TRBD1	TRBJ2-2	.	TGCGCCAGCCAACCGGGACAGGCTCTTCCCGGGGAGCTGTTTTTT	CASQPGQALPGELFF
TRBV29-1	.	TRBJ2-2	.	TGCAGCGTTGTTGTGAACACCGGGGAGCTGTTTTTT	CSVVVNTGELFF
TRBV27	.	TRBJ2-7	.	TGTGCCAGCAGCGACAGCCCCTGGAATGGCGAGCAGTACTTC	CASSDSPWNGEQYF
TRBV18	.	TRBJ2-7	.	TGTGCCAGCTCACACGGCAGGGATCAGTACGAGCAGTACTTC	CASSHGRDQYEQYF
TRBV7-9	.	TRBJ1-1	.	TGTGCCAGCAGCTTATTACAGAACACTGAAGCTTTCTTT	CASSLLQNTEAFF
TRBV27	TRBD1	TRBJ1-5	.	TGTGCCAGCAGTTCCTTCCCCGGGACAGGTATCAGCCCCCAGCATTTT	CASSSFPGTGISPQHF
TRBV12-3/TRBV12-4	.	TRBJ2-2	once	TGTGCCAGCAGGCCGGTCGTAACCGGGGAGCTGTTTTTT	CASRPVVTGELFF
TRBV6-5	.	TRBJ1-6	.	TGTGCCAGCAGTTACTCGAACAGGGCACATAATTCACCCCTCCACTTT	CASSYSNRAHNSPLHF
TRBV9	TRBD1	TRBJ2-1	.	TGTGCCAGCAGCGTAGCGGGACAGGCCTACAATGAGCAGTTCTTC	CASSVAGQAYNEQFF